The 21 T cell receptor beta chains listed next were all sequenced from one sample in a study of control samples from healthy donors and cancer patients. Assay used: immunoSEQ multiplex PCR; TCRdb lists only in-frame clones, some missing. The profile shows around 93,000 clones, 70% to 90% of them singletons. Input material: blood. The receptor source for this set is a man between 25 and 39 years old in good health.

The table lists this clone with a count of one. V and J are TRBV27 and TRBJ2-7; 8 positions agree with TRBD1. CDR3 length: 15 residues. The germline V gene has CDR1 MNHEY and CDR2 SMNVEV (reference sequence). V lost 2 bases to trimming and J lost 3 bases; unmatched junction nucleotides: 6. CDR3 sequence (DNA): TGTGCCAGCAGTTTAGGGCGGACAGGGAACTACGAGCAGTACTTC. Protein: CASSLGRTGNYEQYF.

In this sample, this clone turned up a few times. CDR3 region: CASSYRLQNYGYTF. The CDR3 DNA follows: TGTGCCAGCAGTTACCGTCTTCAGAACTATGGCTACACCTTC. This rearrangement joins TRBV6-5 to TRBJ1-2; D remains unclear. Trimming took off 2 bases at V and 2 bases at J, with 9 bases between the two ends. Per the germline V gene, CDR1 is MNHEY and CDR2 is SVGAGI. CDR3 size: 14 residues.

The chain combines TRBV24-1 with TRBJ2-1; 15 nucleotides agree with TRBD2. Germline CDR1 KGHDR, CDR2 SFDVKD. The length of the CDR3 is 16 residues. Unmatched junction bases numbered 3, after V lost 5 bases and J lost 5 bases. CDR3 nucleotides: TGTGCCACCAGTGGGACTAGCGGGAGGGGGGACAATGAGCAGTTCTTC. It encodes CATSGTSGRGDNEQFF.

The rearrangement joins TRBV20-1 to TRBJ2-3; tentative D call: TRBD1 (6 bases). Trimming took off 5 bases at V and 5 bases at J, with 8 bases between the two ends. This CDR3 is built from 11 residues. Germline V CDR1 and CDR2: DFQATT, SNEGSKA (reference sequence). CDR3 sequence (DNA): TGCAGTGCTCCCAGGGGAGATACGCAGTATTTT. Translated, it gives CSAPRGDTQYF.

The CDR3 sequence is CASSVPGQGAEGYTF. In nucleotides, the CDR3 is TGTGCCAGCAGCGTCCCGGGACAGGGGGCTGAGGGCTACACCTTC. This chain connects TRBV6-5 to TRBJ1-2; 12 bases agree with TRBD1. V lost 6 bases to trimming and J lost 8 bases; unmatched junction nucleotides: 10. This CDR3 comprises 15 residues. The germline gives CDR1 MNHEY, CDR2 SVGAGI.

The chain uses TRBV5-1 and TRBJ2-3; TRBD2 aligns across 10 bases. The CDR3 extends over 17 amino acids. With 1 base clipped from V and 1 base from J, the junction kept 6 bases outside the gene matches. Germline V gene data show CDR1 as SGHRS and CDR2 as YFSETQ. CDR3 protein: CASSLSSGRARTDTQYF. Written as DNA, the CDR3 is TGCGCCAGCAGCTTGTCGAGCGGGAGGGCTCGCACAGATACGCAGTATTTT.

This chain connects TRBV11-3 to TRBJ2-1, with 8 bases aligning to TRBD1. With 4 bases clipped from V and 3 bases from J, the junction kept 5 bases outside the gene matches. This CDR3 region has 15 residues. Germline CDR1 SGHNT, CDR2 YENEEA. CDR3 sequence (DNA): TGTGCCAGCAGCTCTCGACAGGGGAACTACAATGAGCAGTTCTTC. Encoded protein: CASSSRQGNYNEQFF.

This clone appeared once. The chain carries TRBV4-1 and TRBJ1-5; maybe TRBD1 (5 bases). The V end lost 0 bases, the J end lost 4 bases, and 10 bases lay between the germline ends. Germline CDR1 and CDR2: MGHRA and YSYEKL. The CDR3 is 15 amino acids. This CDR3 is CASSQDWGGNQPQHF. The DNA of the CDR3 is TGCGCCAGCAGCCAAGATTGGGGGGGAAATCAGCCCCAGCATTTT.

This rearrangement joins TRBV10-1 to TRBJ2-7, with 9 nucleotides matching TRBD2. V trimming: 3 bases; J trimming: 5 bases; junction bases outside the gene matches: 5. This CDR3 region has 14 residues. Germline CDR1 WNHNN, CDR2 SYGVQD (reference sequence). DNA for the CDR3: TGCGCCAGCAGTGATAGCGGGAGACTCGACGAGCAGTACTTC. It specifies CASSDSGRLDEQYF.

V usage is TRBV6-5 and J usage is TRBJ2-1, with 8 bases lining up with TRBD2. The CDR3 has 15 residues. Germline V CDR1 and CDR2: MNHEY, SVGAGI. Trimming took 4 bases from V and 3 from J; bases not matched to a gene: 5. As DNA, the CDR3 is TGTGCCAGCAGTTCCGGGGCGGGGGGCTACAATGAGCAGTTCTTC. Translated, it gives CASSSGAGGYNEQFF.

The chain combines TRBV3-1 (or the pseudogene TRBV3-2) with TRBJ1-4; D remains ambiguous. Germline-derived CDR1 and CDR2 are LGHDT and YNNKEL (reference sequence). The CDR3 totals 13 residues. The germline V and J ends were trimmed by 5 bases and 8 bases, with 12 bases remaining between them. The chain's CDR3 is CASSGSVSEKLFF. The CDR3 DNA follows: TGTGCCAGCAGCGGGTCAGTCTCCGAAAAACTGTTTTTT.

V is TRBV7-6 and J is TRBJ2-2, with 11 positions matching TRBD2. Germline values: CDR1 SGHVS, CDR2 FNYEAQ. CDR3 length equals 18 residues. V trimming: 4 bases; J trimming: 0 bases; junction bases outside the gene matches: 7. This CDR3 reads CASSSPQLAGANTGELFF. As DNA, the CDR3 is TGTGCCAGCAGCTCCCCTCAACTAGCGGGAGCGAACACCGGGGAGCTGTTTTTT.

In its sample, this clone was seen once. This chain connects TRBV11-2 to TRBJ2-5; the D gene is possibly TRBD2 (5 bases). The CDR3 is 15 amino acids. The germline CDR1 and CDR2 sequences are SGHAT and FQNNGV. Trimming pared 6 bases from V and 2 bases from J, leaving 16 bases between. This CDR3 reads CASRPVSGRQETQYF. CDR3 sequence (DNA): TGTGCCAGCAGACCTGTGAGCGGAAGGCAAGAGACCCAGTACTTC.

In its sample, this clone was seen a few times. The chain links TRBV12-3 or TRBV12-4 to TRBJ1-5; D gene uncertain. V was clipped by 5 bases and J by 10 bases, with 12 bases between them. The CDR3 is 12 residues long. CDR3 sequence reads: CASSPTEGPQHF. CDR3 nucleotides: TGTGCCAGCAGTCCCACAGAGGGCCCCCAGCATTTT.

The chain combines TRBV13 with TRBJ2-7; a weak D match, TRBD2 (6 bases). The V gene's germline CDR1 is PRHDT and CDR2 FYEKMQ (reference sequence). The CDR3 covers 14 residues. V was pared by 0 bases and J by 2 bases, with 8 bases between. Here the CDR3 reads CASSLGRDAYEQYF. As DNA, the CDR3 is TGTGCCAGCAGCTTAGGGCGGGACGCCTACGAGCAGTACTTC. Full variable domain (remainder filled in from reference TRBV13 and TRBJ2-7): AAGVIQSPRHLIKEKRETATLKCYPIPRHDTVYWYQQGPGQDPQFLISFYEKMQSDKGSIPDRFSAQQFSDYHSELNMSSLELGDSALYFCASSLGRDAYEQYFGPGTRLTVT.

The rearrangement uses TRBV5-8 and TRBJ2-7; no definite D call. CDR1 is SGHTS and CDR2 is YDEGEE in the germline V gene. V was cut by 3 bases and J by 9 bases, with 13 bases left in between. This CDR3 contains 12 residues. CDR3 coding DNA: TGTGCCAGCAGCTCGGGTCCCCCCGGGCAGTACTTC. This translates into CASSSGPPGQYF. Filled out from reference TRBV5-8 and TRBJ2-7, the complete variable domain reads EAGVTQSPTHLIKTRGQQATLRCSPISGHTSVYWYQQALGLGLQFLLWYDEGEERNRGNFPPRFSGRQFPNYSSELNVNALELEDSALYLCASSSGPPGQYFGPGTRLTVT.

This clone was counted a single time. The chain links TRBV30 to TRBJ2-7, with D possibly being TRBD1 or TRBD2 (7 bases each). The germline gives CDR1 GTSNPN, CDR2 SVGIG (reference sequence). V was shortened by 3 bases and J by 1 base, with 16 bases between the two germline ends. The CDR3 consists of 15 residues. CDR3: CAWRGGTALSYEQYF. The DNA of the CDR3 is TGTGCCTGGAGGGGAGGGACAGCACTATCCTACGAGCAGTACTTC.

The gene calls are TRBV30 and TRBJ2-1; 14 positions match TRBD2. The CDR3 contains 17 residues. Germline V gene data show CDR1 as GTSNPN and CDR2 as SVGIG (reference sequence). With 6 bases clipped from V and 3 bases from J, the junction kept 10 bases outside the gene matches. CDR3 amino acids: CACGLAGGQAGYNEQFF. DNA of the CDR3: TGTGCCTGTGGACTAGCGGGAGGCCAGGCGGGCTACAATGAGCAGTTCTTC.

The V and J genes are TRBV29-1 and TRBJ1-2, with D maybe TRBD1 (5 bases). The CDR3 spans 11 residues. Deletions cut 4 bases from V and 7 bases from J, with 10 bases between. Germline CDR1 SQVTM, CDR2 ANQGSEA. The DNA of the CDR3 is TGCAGCGTTGGGGACGAGGCTGGCTACACCTTC. Translation gives CSVGDEAGYTF.

This clone showed up just once. The rearrangement uses TRBV29-1 and TRBJ1-4; perhaps TRBD1 as D (5 bases). The CDR3 has 13 residues. Germline V gene data show CDR1 as SQVTM and CDR2 as ANQGSEA. The V end lost 4 bases, the J end lost 7 bases, and 13 bases lay between the germline ends. The CDR3, as DNA: TGCAGCGTTGCCTTGGGGGATGCTGAAAAACTGTTTTTT. This sequence encodes CSVALGDAEKLFF.

Written as DNA, the CDR3 is TGTGCCAGCAGCCAGAGCGGGACTAACACCGGGGAGCTGTTTTTT. Protein sequence: CASSQSGTNTGELFF. This chain joins TRBV4-2 and TRBJ2-2; 7 bases align to TRBD2. The ends lost 3 bases at V and 2 bases at J; junction bases unmatched: 3. In germline, CDR1 is LGHNA, CDR2 YNFKEQ. This CDR3 spans 15 amino acids.